Described below is a single TCR beta chain sequence and its context. The data derive from a study of technical replicates of blood from a few donors. Sequencing used immunoSEQ multiplex PCR; TCRdb keeps in-frame clones, though not all of them. Of 60,000 to 80,000 clones in the sample, 92% were seen once. The germline V gene encodes CDR1 MNHEY and CDR2 SVGAGI. Trimming left V 6 bases short and J 3 bases short, with 9 bases between. The length of the CDR3 is 12 residues. The sample was T cells isolated from PBMCs. The chain recombines TRBV6-5 with TRBJ2-7; tentative D call: TRBD2 (5 bases). This receptor was taken from a human donor in good health. The CDR3 protein is CASSTDYYEQYF. The CDR3 DNA follows: TGTGCCAGCAGCACCGACTACTACGAGCAGTACTTC.